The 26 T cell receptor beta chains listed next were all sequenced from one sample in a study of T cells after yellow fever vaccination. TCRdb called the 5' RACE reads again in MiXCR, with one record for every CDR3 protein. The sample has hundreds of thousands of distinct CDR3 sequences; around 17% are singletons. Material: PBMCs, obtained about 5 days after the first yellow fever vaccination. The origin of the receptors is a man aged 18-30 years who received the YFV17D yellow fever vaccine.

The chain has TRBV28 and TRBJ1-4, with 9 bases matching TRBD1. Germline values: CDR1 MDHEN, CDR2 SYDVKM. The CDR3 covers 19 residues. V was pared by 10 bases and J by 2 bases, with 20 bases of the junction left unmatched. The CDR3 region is CAMGLQGQGLFGTNEKLFF. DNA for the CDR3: TGTGCCATGGGCTTGCAAGGACAGGGGCTCTTCGGCACTAATGAAAAACTGTTTTTT.

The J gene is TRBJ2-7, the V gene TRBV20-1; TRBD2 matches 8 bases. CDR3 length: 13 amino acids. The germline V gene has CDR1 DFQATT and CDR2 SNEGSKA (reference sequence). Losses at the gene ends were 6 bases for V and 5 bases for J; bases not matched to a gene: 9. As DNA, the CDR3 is TGCAGTGCGGCCCCGGGAGGGGCTAACGAGCAGTACGTC. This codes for CSAAPGGANEQYV.

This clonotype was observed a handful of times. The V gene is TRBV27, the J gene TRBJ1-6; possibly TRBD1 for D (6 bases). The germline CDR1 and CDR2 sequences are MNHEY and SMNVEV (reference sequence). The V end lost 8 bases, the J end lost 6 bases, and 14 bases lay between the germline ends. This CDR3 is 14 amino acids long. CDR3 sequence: CASGKTGINSPLHF. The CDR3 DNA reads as TGTGCCAGCGGTAAGACAGGAATTAATTCACCCCTCCACTTT.

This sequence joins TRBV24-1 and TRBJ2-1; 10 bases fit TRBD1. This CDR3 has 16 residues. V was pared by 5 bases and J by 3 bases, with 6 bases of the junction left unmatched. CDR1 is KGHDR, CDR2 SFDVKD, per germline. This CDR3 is CATSAARDRGYNEQFF. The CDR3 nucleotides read TGTGCCACCAGTGCGGCGCGGGACAGGGGCTACAATGAGCAGTTCTTC.

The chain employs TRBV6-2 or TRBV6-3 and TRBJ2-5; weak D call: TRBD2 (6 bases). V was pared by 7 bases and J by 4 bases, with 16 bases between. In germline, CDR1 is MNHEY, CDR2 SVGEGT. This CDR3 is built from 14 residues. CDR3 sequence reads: CASNAYGTGETQYF. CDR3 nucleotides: TGTGCCAGCAACGCATATGGGACTGGAGAGACCCAGTACTTC.

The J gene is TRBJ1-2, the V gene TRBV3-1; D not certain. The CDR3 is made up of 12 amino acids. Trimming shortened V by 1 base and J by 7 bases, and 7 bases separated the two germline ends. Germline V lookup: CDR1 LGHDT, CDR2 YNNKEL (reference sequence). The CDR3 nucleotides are TGTGCCAGCAGCCAAGGTCCGTTTGGCTACACCTTC. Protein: CASSQGPFGYTF.

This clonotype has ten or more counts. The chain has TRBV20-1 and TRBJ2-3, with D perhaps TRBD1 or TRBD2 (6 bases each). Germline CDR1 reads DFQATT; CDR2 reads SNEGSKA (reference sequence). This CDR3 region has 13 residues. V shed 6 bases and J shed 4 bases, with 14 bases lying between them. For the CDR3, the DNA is TGCAGTGCCGCCAGGGGCGGGGCAGATACGCAGTATTTT. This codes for CSAARGGADTQYF.

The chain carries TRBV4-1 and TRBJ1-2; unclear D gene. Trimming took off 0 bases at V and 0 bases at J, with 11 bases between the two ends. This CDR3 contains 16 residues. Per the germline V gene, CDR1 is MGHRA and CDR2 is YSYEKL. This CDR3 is CASSQDAGRANYGYTF. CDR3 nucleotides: TGCGCCAGCAGCCAAGATGCTGGGAGAGCTAACTATGGCTACACCTTC.

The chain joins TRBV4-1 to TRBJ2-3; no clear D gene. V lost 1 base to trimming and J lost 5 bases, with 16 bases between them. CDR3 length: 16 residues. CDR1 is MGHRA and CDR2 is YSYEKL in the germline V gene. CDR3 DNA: TGCGCCAGCAGCCAAGGGGTCTACGCGATCGGAGATACGCAGTATTTT. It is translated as CASSQGVYAIGDTQYF.

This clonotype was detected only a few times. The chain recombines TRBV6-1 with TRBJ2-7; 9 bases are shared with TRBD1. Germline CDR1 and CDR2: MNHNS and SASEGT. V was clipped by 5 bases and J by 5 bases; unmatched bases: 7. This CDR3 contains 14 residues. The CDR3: CASSPGTGKHEQYF. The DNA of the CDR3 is TGTGCCAGCAGTCCCGGGACAGGGAAACACGAGCAGTACTTC.

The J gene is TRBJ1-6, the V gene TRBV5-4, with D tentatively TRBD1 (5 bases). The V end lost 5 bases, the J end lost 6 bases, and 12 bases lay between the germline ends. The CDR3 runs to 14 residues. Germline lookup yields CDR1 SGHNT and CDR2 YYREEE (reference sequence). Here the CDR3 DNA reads TGTGCCAGCAGGCGACAGACCACTAATTCACCCCTCCACTTT. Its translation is CASRRQTTNSPLHF.

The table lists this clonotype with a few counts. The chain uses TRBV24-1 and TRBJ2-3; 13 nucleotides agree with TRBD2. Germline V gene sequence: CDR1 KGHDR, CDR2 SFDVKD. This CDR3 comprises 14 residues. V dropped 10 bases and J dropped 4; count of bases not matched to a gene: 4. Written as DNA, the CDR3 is TGTGCCACTGGGACTAGCGGGGTCTCAGATACGCAGTATTTT. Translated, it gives CATGTSGVSDTQYF.

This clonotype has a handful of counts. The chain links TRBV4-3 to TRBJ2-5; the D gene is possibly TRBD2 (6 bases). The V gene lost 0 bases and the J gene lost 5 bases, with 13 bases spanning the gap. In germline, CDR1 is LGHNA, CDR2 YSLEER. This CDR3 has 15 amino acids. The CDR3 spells CASSQDFSGGETQYF. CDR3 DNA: TGCGCCAGCAGCCAAGACTTCTCTGGAGGGGAGACCCAGTACTTC.

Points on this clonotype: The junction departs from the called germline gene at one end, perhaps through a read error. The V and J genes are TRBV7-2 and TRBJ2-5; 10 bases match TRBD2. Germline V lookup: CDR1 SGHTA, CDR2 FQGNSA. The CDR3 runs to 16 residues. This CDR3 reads CASSLVAGGIQETQYF. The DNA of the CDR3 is TGTGCCAGCAGTTTAGTAGCGGGGGGCATACAAGAGACCCAGTACTTC. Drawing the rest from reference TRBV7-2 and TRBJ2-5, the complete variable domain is GAGVSQSPSNKVTEKGKDVELRCDPISGHTALYWYRQSLGQGLEFLIYFQGNSAPDKSGLPSDRFSAERTGGSVSTLTIQRTQQEDSAVYLCASSLVAGGIQETQYFGPGTRLLVL.

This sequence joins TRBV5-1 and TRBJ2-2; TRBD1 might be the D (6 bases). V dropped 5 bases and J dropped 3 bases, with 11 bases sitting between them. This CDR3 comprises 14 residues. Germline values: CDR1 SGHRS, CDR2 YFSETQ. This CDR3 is CASRHGQYTGELFF. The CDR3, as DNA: TGCGCCAGCAGACACGGACAGTACACCGGGGAGCTGTTTTTT. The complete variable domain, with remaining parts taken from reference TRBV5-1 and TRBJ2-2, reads KAGVTQTPRYLIKTRGQQVTLSCSPISGHRSVSWYQQTPGQGLQFLFEYFSETQRNKGNFPGRFSGRQFSNSRSEMNVSTLELGDSALYLCASRHGQYTGELFFGEGSRLTVL.

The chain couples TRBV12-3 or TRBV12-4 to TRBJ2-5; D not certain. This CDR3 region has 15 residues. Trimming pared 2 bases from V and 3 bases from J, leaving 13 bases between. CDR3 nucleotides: TGTGCCAGCAGTTTAATTTCTGGCGGAAAAGAGACCCAGTACTTC. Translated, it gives CASSLISGGKETQYF.

The CDR3, as DNA: TGCAGCGTTGTGTTAGGTATCTATGGCTACACCTTC. Translated, it gives CSVVLGIYGYTF. V gene TRBV29-1 combines with J gene TRBJ1-2; D uncertain. The germline CDR1 and CDR2 sequences are SQVTM and ANQGSEA. V was clipped by 4 bases and J by 4 bases, with 10 bases between them. This CDR3 comprises 12 residues.

The DNA of the CDR3 is TGTGCCAGCAGTCCCAGGGACACGATCTCCTACGAGCAGTACTTC. Encoded protein: CASSPRDTISYEQYF. J is TRBJ2-7 and V is TRBV12-3 or TRBV12-4; a possible D gene is TRBD1 (6 bases). V dropped 5 bases and J dropped 0 bases, with 14 bases sitting between them. The CDR3 consists of 15 residues.

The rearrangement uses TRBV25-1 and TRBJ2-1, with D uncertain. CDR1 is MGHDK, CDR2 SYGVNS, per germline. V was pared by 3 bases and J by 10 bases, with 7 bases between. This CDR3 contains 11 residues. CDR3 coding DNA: TGTGCCAGCAGTGAGGTCGGGGAGCAGTTCTTC. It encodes CASSEVGEQFF.

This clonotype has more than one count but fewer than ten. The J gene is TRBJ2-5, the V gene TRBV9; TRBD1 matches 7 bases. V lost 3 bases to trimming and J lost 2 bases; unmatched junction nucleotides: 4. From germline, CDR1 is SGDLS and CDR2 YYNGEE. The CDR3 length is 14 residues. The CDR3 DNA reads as TGTGCCAGCAGCGGTGGGACAGCGCAAGAGACCCAGTACTTC. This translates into CASSGGTAQETQYF.

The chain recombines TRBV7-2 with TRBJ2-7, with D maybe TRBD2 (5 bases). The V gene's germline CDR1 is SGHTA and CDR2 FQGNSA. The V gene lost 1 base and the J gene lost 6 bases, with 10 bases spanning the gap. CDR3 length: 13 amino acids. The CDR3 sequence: CASSLGQAGEQYV. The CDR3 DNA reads TGTGCCAGCAGCTTAGGTCAGGCGGGCGAGCAGTACGTC.

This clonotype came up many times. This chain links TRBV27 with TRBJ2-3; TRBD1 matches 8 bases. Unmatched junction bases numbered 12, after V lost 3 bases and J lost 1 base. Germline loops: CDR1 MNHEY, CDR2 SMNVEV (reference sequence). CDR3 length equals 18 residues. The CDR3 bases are TGTGCCAGCAGTTTCGGACAGGGTTGGGCGGGCGGCACAGATACGCAGTATTTT. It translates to CASSFGQGWAGGTDTQYF.

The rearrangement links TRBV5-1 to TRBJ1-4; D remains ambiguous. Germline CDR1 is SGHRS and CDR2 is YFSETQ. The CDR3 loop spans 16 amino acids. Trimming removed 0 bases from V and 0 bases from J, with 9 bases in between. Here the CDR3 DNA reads TGCGCCAGCAGCTTGGGAGAGGGCGCAACTAATGAAAAACTGTTTTTT. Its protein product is CASSLGEGATNEKLFF. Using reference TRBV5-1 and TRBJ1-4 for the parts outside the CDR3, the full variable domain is KAGVTQTPRYLIKTRGQQVTLSCSPISGHRSVSWYQQTPGQGLQFLFEYFSETQRNKGNFPGRFSGRQFSNSRSEMNVSTLELGDSALYLCASSLGEGATNEKLFFGSGTQLSVL.

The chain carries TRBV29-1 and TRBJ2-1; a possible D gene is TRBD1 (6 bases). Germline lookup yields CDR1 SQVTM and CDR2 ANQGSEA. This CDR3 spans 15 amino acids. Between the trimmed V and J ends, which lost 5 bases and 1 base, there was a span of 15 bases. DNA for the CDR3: TGCAGCGTTCTGGGACAAGGGGTATCCTACAATGAGCAGTTCTTC. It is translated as CSVLGQGVSYNEQFF.

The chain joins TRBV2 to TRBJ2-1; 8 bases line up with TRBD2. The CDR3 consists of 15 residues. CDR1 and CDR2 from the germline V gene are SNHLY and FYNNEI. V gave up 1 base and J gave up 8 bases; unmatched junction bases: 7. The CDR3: CASSEVAGGGDEQFF. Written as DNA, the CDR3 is TGTGCCAGCAGTGAAGTGGCGGGGGGTGGAGATGAGCAGTTCTTC.

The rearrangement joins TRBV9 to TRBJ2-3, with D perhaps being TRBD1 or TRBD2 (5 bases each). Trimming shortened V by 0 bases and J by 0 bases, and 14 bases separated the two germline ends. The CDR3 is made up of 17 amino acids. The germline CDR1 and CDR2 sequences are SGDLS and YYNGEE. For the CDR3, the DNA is TGTGCCAGCAGCGTAGGGTATGGGGACCTTAGCACAGATACGCAGTATTTT. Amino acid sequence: CASSVGYGDLSTDTQYF.